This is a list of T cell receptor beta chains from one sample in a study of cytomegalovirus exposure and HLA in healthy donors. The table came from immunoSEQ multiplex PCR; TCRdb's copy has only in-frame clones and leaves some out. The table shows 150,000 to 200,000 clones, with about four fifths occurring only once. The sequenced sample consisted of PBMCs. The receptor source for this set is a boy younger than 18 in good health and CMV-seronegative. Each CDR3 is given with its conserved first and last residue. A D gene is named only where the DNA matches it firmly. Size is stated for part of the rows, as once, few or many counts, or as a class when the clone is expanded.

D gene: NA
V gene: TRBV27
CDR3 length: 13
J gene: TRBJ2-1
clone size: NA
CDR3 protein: CASSFTGINEQFF
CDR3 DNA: TGTGCCAGCAGTTTTACAGGGATTAATGAGCAGTTCTTC

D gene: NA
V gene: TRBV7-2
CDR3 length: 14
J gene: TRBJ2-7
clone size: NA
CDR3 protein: CASSSRTGSYEQYF
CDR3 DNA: TGTGCCAGCAGCTCCCGAACAGGGTCCTACGAGCAGTACTTC

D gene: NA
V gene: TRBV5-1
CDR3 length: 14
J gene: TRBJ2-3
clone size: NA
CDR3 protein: CASSQLATQGTQYF
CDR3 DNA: TGCGCCAGCAGCCAACTAGCCACCCAGGGTACGCAGTATTTT

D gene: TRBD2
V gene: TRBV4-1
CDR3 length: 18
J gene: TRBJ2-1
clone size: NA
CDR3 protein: CASSQAPHQAGVGNEQFF
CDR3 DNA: TGCGCCAGCAGCCAAGCCCCCCATCAAGCGGGAGTGGGGAATGAGCAGTTCTTC

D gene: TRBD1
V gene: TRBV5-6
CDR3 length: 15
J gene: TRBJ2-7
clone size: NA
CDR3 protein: CASSAVHRGLYEQYF
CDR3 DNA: TGTGCCAGCAGCGCCGTTCACAGGGGATTATACGAGCAGTACTTT

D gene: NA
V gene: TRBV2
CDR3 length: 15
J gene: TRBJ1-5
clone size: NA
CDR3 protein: CASSEKGSPNQPQHF
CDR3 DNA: TGTGCCAGCAGTGAAAAAGGGAGCCCCAATCAGCCCCAGCATTTT

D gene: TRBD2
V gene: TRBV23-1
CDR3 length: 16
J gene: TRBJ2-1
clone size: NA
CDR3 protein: CASRPPLRECSCEQFF
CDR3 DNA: TGCGCCAGCAGGCCCCCGTTGCGGGAGTGTTCCTGTGAGCAGTTCTTC

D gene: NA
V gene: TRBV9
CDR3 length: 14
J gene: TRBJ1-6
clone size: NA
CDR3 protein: CASSVRSNGSPLHF
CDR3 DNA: TGTGCCAGCAGCGTAAGGAGTAATGGTTCACCCCTCCACTTT

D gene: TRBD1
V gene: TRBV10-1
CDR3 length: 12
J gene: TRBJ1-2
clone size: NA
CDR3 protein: CASSAGQGSYTF
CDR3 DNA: TGCGCCAGCAGTGCGGGACAGGGTTCCTACACCTTC

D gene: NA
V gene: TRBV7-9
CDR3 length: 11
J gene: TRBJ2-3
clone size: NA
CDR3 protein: CASSSSLLQYF
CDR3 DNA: TGTGCCAGCAGCTCTTCCTTACTGCAGTATTTT

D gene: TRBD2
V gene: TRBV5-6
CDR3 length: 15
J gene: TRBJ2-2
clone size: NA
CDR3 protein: CASSFRGSSTGELFF
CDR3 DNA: TGTGCCAGCAGCTTTCGCGGGAGTAGCACCGGGGAGCTGTTTTTT

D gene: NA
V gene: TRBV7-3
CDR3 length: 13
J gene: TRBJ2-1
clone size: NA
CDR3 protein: CASSPRVGNEQFF
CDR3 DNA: TGTGCCAGCAGCCCCAGGGTTGGCAATGAGCAGTTCTTC

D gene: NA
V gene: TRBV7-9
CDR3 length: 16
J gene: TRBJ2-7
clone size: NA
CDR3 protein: CASSSRPGQGRGEQYF
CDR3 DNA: TGTGCCAGCAGCTCCCGACCCGGCCAAGGACGGGGTGAGCAGTACTTC

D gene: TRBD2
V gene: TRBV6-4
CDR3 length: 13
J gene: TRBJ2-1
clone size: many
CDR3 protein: CASSVAGHNEQFF
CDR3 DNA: TGTGCCAGCAGTGTAGCGGGACACAATGAGCAGTTCTTC

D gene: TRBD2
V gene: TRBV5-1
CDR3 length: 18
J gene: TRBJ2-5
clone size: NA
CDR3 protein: CASSPRRLAGRGQETQYF
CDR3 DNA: TGCGCCAGCAGCCCCCGGCGGCTAGCGGGACGAGGGCAAGAGACCCAGTACTTC

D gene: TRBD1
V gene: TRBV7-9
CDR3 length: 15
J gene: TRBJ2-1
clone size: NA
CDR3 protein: CASSLSGQENNEQFF
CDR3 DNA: TGTGCCAGCAGCTTAAGCGGACAGGAGAACAATGAGCAGTTCTTC

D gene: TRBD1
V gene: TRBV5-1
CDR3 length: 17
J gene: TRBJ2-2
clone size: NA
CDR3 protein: CASSIGTGAGYPGELFF
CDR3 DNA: TGCGCCAGCAGCATCGGGACAGGGGCAGGTTATCCCGGGGAGCTGTTTTTT

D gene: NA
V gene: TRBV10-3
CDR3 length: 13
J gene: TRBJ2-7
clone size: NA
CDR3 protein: CASSRGAGDEQYF
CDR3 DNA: TGTGCCAGCAGCAGGGGGGCAGGGGACGAGCAGTACTTC

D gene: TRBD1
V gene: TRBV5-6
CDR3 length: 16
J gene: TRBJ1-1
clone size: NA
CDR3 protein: CASSLPGQGVNTEAFF
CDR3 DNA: TGTGCCAGCAGCCTACCGGGACAGGGAGTGAACACTGAAGCTTTCTTT

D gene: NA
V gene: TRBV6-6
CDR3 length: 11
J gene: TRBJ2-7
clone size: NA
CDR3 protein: CASTSTDEQYF
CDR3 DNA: TGTGCCAGCACTTCAACGGACGAGCAGTACTTC

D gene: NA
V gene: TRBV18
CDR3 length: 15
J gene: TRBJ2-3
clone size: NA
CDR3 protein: CASSPQTISTDTQYF
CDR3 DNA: TGTGCCAGCTCACCTCAGACAATCAGCACAGATACGCAGTATTTT

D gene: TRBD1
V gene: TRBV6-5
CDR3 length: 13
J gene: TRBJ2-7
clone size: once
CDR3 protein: CATYRQGGYEQYF
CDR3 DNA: TGTGCCACCTACCGACAGGGGGGCTACGAGCAGTACTTC

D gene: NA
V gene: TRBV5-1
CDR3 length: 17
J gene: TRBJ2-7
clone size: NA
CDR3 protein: CASRDRPWLVPPYEQYF
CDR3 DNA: TGCGCCAGCCGAGACAGGCCCTGGCTGGTCCCACCCTACGAGCAGTACTTC

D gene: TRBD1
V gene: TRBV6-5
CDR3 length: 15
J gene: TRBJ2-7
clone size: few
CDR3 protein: CASRTDRGSLYEQYF
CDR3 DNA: TGTGCCAGCAGGACCGACAGGGGTTCCCTCTACGAGCAGTACTTC

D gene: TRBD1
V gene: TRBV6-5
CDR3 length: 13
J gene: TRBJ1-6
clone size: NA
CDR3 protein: CASSSDRASPLHF
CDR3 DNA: TGTGCCAGCAGTTCCGACAGGGCTTCACCCCTCCACTTT

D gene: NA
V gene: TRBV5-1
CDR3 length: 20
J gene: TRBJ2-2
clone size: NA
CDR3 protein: CASSLDPSLPRESNTGELFF
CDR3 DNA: TGCGCCAGCAGCTTGGACCCTAGCTTGCCCCGGGAATCGAACACCGGGGAGCTGTTTTTT

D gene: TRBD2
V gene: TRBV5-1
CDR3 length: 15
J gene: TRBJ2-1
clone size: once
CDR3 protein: CASSFPSGSYNEQFF
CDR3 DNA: TGCGCCAGCAGCTTCCCTAGCGGGAGCTACAATGAGCAGTTCTTC

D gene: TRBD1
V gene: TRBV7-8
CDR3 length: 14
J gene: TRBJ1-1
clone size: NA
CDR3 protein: CASSSQGASTEAFF
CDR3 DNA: TGTGCCAGCAGCAGTCAGGGGGCTTCCACTGAAGCTTTCTTT

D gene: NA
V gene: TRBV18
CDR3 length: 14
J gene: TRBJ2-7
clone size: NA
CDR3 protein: CASSENRGSYEQYF
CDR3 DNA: TGTGCCAGCTCGGAGAATCGGGGGTCCTACGAGCAGTACTTC

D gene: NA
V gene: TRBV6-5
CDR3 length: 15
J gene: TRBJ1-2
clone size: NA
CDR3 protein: CASSPSTGANYGYTF
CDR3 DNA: TGTGCCAGCAGTCCTTCGACAGGAGCTAACTATGGCTACACCTTC

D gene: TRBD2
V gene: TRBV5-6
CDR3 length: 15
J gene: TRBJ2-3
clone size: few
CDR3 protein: CASSLLAGVVDTQYF
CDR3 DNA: TGTGCCAGCAGCTTACTAGCGGGAGTAGTAGATACGCAGTATTTT

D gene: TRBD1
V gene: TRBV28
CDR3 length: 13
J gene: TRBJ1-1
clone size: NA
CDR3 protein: CASTTGYHTEAFF
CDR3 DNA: TGTGCCAGCACGACAGGGTATCACACTGAAGCTTTCTTT

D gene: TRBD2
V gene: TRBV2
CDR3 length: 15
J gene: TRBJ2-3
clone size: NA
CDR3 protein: CASSDWRREADTQYF
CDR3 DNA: TGTGCCAGCAGTGATTGGAGGCGGGAGGCAGATACGCAGTATTTT

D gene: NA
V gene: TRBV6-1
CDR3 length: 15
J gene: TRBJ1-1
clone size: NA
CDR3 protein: CASSELTTLNTEAFF
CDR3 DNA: TGTGCCAGCAGTGAATTAACAACCTTAAACACTGAAGCTTTCTTT

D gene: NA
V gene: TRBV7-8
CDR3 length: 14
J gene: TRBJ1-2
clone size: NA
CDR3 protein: CASSRQERMDGYTF
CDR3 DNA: TGTGCCAGCAGCCGACAGGAAAGAATGGATGGCTACACCTTC

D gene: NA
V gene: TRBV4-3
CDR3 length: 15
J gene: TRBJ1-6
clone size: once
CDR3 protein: CASSQEDRANSPLHF
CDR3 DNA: TGCGCCAGCAGCCAAGAAGACAGAGCAAATTCACCCCTCCACTTT

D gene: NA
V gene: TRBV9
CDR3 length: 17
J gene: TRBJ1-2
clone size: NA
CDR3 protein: CASSVVDRPGGNYGYTF
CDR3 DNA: TGTGCCAGCAGCGTAGTTGACAGGCCAGGTGGTAACTATGGCTACACCTTC

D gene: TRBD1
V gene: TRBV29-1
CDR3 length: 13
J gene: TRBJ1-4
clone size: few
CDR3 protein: CSGGQATNEKLFF
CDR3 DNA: TGCAGCGGGGGACAGGCAACTAATGAAAAACTGTTTTTT

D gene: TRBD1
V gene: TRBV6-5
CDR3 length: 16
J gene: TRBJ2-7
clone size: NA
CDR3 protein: CASSYFPGQGRGWQYF
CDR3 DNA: TGTGCCAGCAGTTATTTCCCGGGACAGGGTCGAGGGTGGCAGTACTTC